This T cell receptor (beta chain) was recovered during a study of cytomegalovirus exposure and HLA in healthy donors. Study-wide results and limits: Follow-up analysis seemed to connect common viral pathogens with several of the most significant clusters identified. In a later analysis, V- and J-gene trimming of beta chains associated with a DCLRE1C missense variant, replicated independently.

This clone appeared a few times. Its antigen is as yet unknown. PCR involved 60 Vbeta and 13 Jbeta primers. Some clones are missing from TCRdb's copy, which holds only in-frame ones; the method was immunoSEQ multiplex PCR. The table has about 200,000 clones, less than 80% seen once. Germline loops: CDR1 MNHEY, CDR2 SMNVEV (reference sequence). Trimming took off 2 bases at V and 0 bases at J, with 8 bases between the two ends. This CDR3 region has 15 residues. V is TRBV27 and J is TRBJ2-1; maybe TRBD2 (5 bases). This TCR came from a girl aged 2 to 9 in good health and CMV-seronegative. The sample consisted of PBMCs. The CDR3 coding sequence is TGTGCCAGCAGTTTAGGGAGCGGCTCCTACAATGAGCAGTTCTTC. Amino acids: CASSLGSGSYNEQFF.